This note documents a single T cell receptor (beta chain) sequence. Produced via immunoSEQ multiplex PCR; TCRdb's table is partial and in-frame only. The sample contains under 55,000 clones, approximately 91% of which appear only once. CDR1 is SGHVS, CDR2 FQNEAQ, per germline. This CDR3 region has 15 residues. V was clipped by 6 bases and J by 1 base, with 15 bases between them. The sample originates from a study of T cell changes during pregnancy in multiple sclerosis. Source: CD8+ T cells from peripheral blood mononuclear cells, taken after pregnancy. V usage is TRBV7-8 and J usage is TRBJ1-1; unclear D gene. This sequence was found in a female donor with multiple sclerosis, enrolled in a pregnancy study. This CDR3 reads CASRHTDRGNTEAFF. DNA for the CDR3: TGTGCCAGCAGACATACCGACCGGGGGAACACTGAAGCTTTCTTT.